The 32 T cell receptor beta chains listed next were all sequenced from one sample in a study of shared clonotypes between healthy human individuals. The table came from immunoSEQ multiplex PCR; TCRdb's copy has only in-frame clones and leaves some out. The sample holds 170,000 or so clones, over 50% seen once. Sequenced input: memory CD4+ T cells sorted from blood. As to subset: CD45RA-negative fraction. All receptors come from a young man in good health.

The CDR3 DNA follows: TGTGCCAGTAGTATTCGCCGGGACAATGAGCAGTTCTTC. Its protein product is CASSIRRDNEQFF. The chain has TRBV19 and TRBJ2-1; unclear D gene. The CDR3 spans 13 residues. Trimming shortened V by 3 bases and J by 5 bases, and 8 bases separated the two germline ends. The germline V gene encodes CDR1 LNHDA and CDR2 SQIVND (reference sequence).

V usage is TRBV28 and J usage is TRBJ1-5; weak D call: TRBD1 (6 bases). The germline gives CDR1 MDHEN, CDR2 SYDVKM. The CDR3 totals 14 residues. V shed 6 bases and J shed 5 bases, with 14 bases lying between them. The CDR3 spells CASSRPQGYQPQHF. CDR3 bases: TGTGCCAGCAGCCGTCCACAGGGATATCAGCCCCAGCATTTT.

The rearrangement uses TRBV27 and TRBJ1-1; TRBD1 matches at 7 bases. Germline CDR1 and CDR2: MNHEY and SMNVEV (reference sequence). CDR3 length: 17 residues. The J segment lost 5 bases and the V segment lost 4 bases, leaving 16 bases of the junction unmatched. The CDR3 spells CASSYFGTAGAVTEAFF. CDR3 bases: TGTGCCAGCAGTTACTTCGGGACAGCGGGGGCGGTGACTGAAGCTTTCTTT.

The chain carries TRBV11-2 and TRBJ2-1; unclear D gene. The V gene lost 5 bases and the J gene lost 4 bases, with 18 bases spanning the gap. Germline CDR1 reads SGHAT; CDR2 reads FQNNGV. There are 16 residues in the CDR3. The CDR3 DNA is TGTGCCAGCAGCCCACCCCATCCCGAAAGATACAATGAGCAGTTCTTC. Translated: CASSPPHPERYNEQFF.

This chain links TRBV11-2 with TRBJ2-1, with D unresolved. V lost 1 base and J 0 bases, leaving 10 bases between the germline ends. In germline, CDR1 is SGHAT, CDR2 FQNNGV. The CDR3 is made up of 16 amino acids. CDR3 nucleotide sequence: TGTGCCAGCAGCTTAGTGCCCGACCTCTCCTACAATGAGCAGTTCTTC. Protein sequence: CASSLVPDLSYNEQFF.

Here the CDR3 DNA reads TGTGCCAGCTCACAAAGTCAAACAGGGGCGAACTATGGCTACACCTTC. Its protein product is CASSQSQTGANYGYTF. This chain joins TRBV18 and TRBJ1-2, with 7 bases identical to TRBD1. The J segment lost 2 bases and the V segment lost 4 bases, leaving 10 bases of the junction unmatched. CDR3 length: 16 amino acids. The V gene's germline CDR1 is KGHSH and CDR2 LQKENI.

As for this clone: Since a much larger clone is just one base distant, this may be a read error. This sequence joins TRBV7-9 and TRBJ2-1, with 11 bases that match TRBD2. Germline assignment: CDR1 SEHNR and CDR2 FQNEAQ (reference sequence). CDR3 length equals 14 residues. Written as DNA, the CDR3 is TGTACCAGCAGCCGTGGACTAGCGGGCAATGAGCAGTTCTTC. Its translation is CTSSRGLAGNEQFF.

This clone showed up many times. The rearrangement uses TRBV7-8 and TRBJ1-2, with TRBD1 identical over 9 bases. The CDR3 runs to 14 residues. Germline assignment: CDR1 SGHVS and CDR2 FQNEAQ. The V segment lost 0 bases and the J segment 8 bases; nucleotides outside the gene matches: 4. This CDR3 reads CASSLAGTGRGYTF. The CDR3 DNA follows: TGTGCCAGCAGCTTAGCGGGGACAGGGCGCGGCTACACCTTC.

This clone was observed a single time. The genes are TRBV10-3 and TRBJ1-2; D gene unclear. Germline CDR1 and CDR2: ENHRY and SYGVKD. The V and J ends lost 3 bases and 4 bases respectively, with 12 bases between them. The CDR3 covers 14 residues. This CDR3 reads CAISDQTWGYGYTF. CDR3 nucleotide sequence: TGTGCCATCAGTGACCAGACATGGGGCTATGGCTACACCTTC.

CDR3: CASSDGQGAFSRYF. CDR3 nucleotides: TGTGCCAGCAGTGACGGGCAGGGGGCGTTTTCGCGGTACTTC. The rearrangement links TRBV6-1 to TRBJ2-4; 8 bases are a match to TRBD1. Germline values: CDR1 MNHNS, CDR2 SASEGT. J lost 15 bases, V lost 3 bases, and 13 bases had no gene match. The CDR3 has 14 amino acids.

The chain uses TRBV2 and TRBJ2-2, with D unresolved. Germline values: CDR1 SNHLY, CDR2 FYNNEI. V was shortened by 6 bases and J by 2 bases, with 13 bases between the two germline ends. The CDR3 has 15 amino acids. This CDR3 is CASSLTIANTGELFF. The DNA of the CDR3 is TGTGCCAGCAGCTTGACAATAGCCAACACCGGGGAGCTGTTTTTT.

V is TRBV18 and J is TRBJ2-7, with 7 bases lining up with TRBD1. Trimming cost V 3 bases and J 2 bases; bases outside gene matches: 7. Per germline, CDR1 KGHSH and CDR2 LQKENI. This CDR3 contains 15 residues. The chain's CDR3 is CASSPTQGTAYEQYF. The CDR3 coding sequence is TGTGCCAGCTCACCTACACAAGGGACAGCCTACGAGCAGTACTTC. Full variable domain (missing parts from reference TRBV18 and TRBJ2-7): NAGVMQNPRHLVRRRGQEARLRCSPMKGHSHVYWYRQLPEEGLKFMVYLQKENIIDESGMPKERFSAEFPKEGPSILRIQQVVRGDSAAYFCASSPTQGTAYEQYFGPGTRLTVT.

The chain combines TRBV18 with TRBJ2-1, with 11 bases matching TRBD2. Trimming took 3 bases from V and 5 from J; bases not matched to a gene: 9. The CDR3 has 17 residues. Germline CDR1 reads KGHSH; CDR2 reads LQKENI. CDR3 bases: TGTGCCAGCTCACCCGGGACTAGCGGCCGTCGGAACAATGAGCAGTTCTTC. Protein: CASSPGTSGRRNNEQFF. The entire variable domain, with the rest obtained from reference TRBV18 and TRBJ2-1, is as follows: NAGVMQNPRHLVRRRGQEARLRCSPMKGHSHVYWYRQLPEEGLKFMVYLQKENIIDESGMPKERFSAEFPKEGPSILRIQQVVRGDSAAYFCASSPGTSGRRNNEQFFGPGTRLTVL.

In its sample, this clone was seen many times. The rearrangement uses TRBV2 and TRBJ1-5; D remains ambiguous. CDR3 size: 13 residues. Per the germline V gene, CDR1 is SNHLY and CDR2 is FYNNEI. V was pared by 7 bases and J by 0 bases, with 7 bases between. CDR3 DNA sequence: TGTGCCAGCATGCGGGATAGCAATCAGCCCCAGCATTTT. Protein product: CASMRDSNQPQHF.

V gene TRBV9 combines with J gene TRBJ2-6, with no clear D. This CDR3 spans 15 amino acids. The ends were cut back, 4 bases at V and 0 bases at J, with 8 bases in the middle. Germline-derived CDR1 and CDR2 are SGDLS and YYNGEE. The CDR3 loop reads CASSFRTSGANVLTF. The CDR3, as DNA: TGTGCCAGCAGCTTCCGCACCTCTGGGGCCAACGTCCTGACTTTC. The whole variable domain, remainder taken from reference TRBV9 and TRBJ2-6, is DSGVTQTPKHLITATGQRVTLRCSPRSGDLSVYWYQQSLDQGLQFLIQYYNGEERAKGNILERFSAQQFPDLHSELNLSSLELGDSALYFCASSFRTSGANVLTFGAGSRLTVL.

The rearrangement uses TRBV11-2 and TRBJ2-2; 8 nucleotides line up with TRBD1. The CDR3 is 16 residues long. With V trimmed by 5 bases and J by 5 bases, 10 bases remained unmatched. From germline, CDR1 is SGHAT and CDR2 FQNNGV. The CDR3 loop reads CASSNSDRGWTGELFF. The CDR3 DNA reads as TGTGCCAGCAGCAACTCCGACAGGGGTTGGACCGGGGAGCTGTTTTTT.

This clone has at least ten counts. The J gene is TRBJ2-3, the V gene TRBV6-1; D perhaps matches TRBD2 (5 bases). Trimming cost V 6 bases and J 3 bases, with 16 bases left between them. This CDR3 is 15 amino acids long. The germline V gene has CDR1 MNHNS and CDR2 SASEGT. DNA of the CDR3: TGTGCCAGCAGCGCCGACCCTTGGGAGACAGATACGCAGTATTTT. Protein sequence: CASSADPWETDTQYF.

CDR3 DNA: TGTGCCAGTAGTCAACAGGGAACCCCCCGCACCTTC. Its translation: CASSQQGTPRTF. The chain uses TRBV19 and TRBJ1-2; tentative D call: TRBD1 (6 bases). Germline lookup yields CDR1 LNHDA and CDR2 SQIVND (reference sequence). Trimming pared 5 bases from V and 13 bases from J, leaving 17 bases between. The CDR3 consists of 12 residues.

This clone was recorded only once. The chain has TRBV6-1 and TRBJ2-1; the match to TRBD1 covers 8 bases. V dropped 6 bases and J dropped 5; count of bases not matched to a gene: 9. Looked up from germline, CDR1 is MNHNS and CDR2 is SASEGT. This CDR3 region has 15 residues. The CDR3 DNA is TGTGCCAGCAGGACCCAGGGGGCTTCCAACAATGAGCAGTTCTTC. It specifies CASRTQGASNNEQFF.

The chain joins TRBV5-3 to TRBJ2-7; the D is unclear. TRBV5-3 is placed among ORFs of uncertain function. CDR3 size: 12 residues. Trimming stripped 8 bases from V and 4 bases from J, with 13 bases between. The CDR3 nucleotides are TGTGCCAGCAGCCTGTCGTCTTACGAGCAGTACTTC. It is translated as CASSLSSYEQYF.

This clone has a handful of counts. The chain carries TRBV28 and TRBJ1-1; D is perhaps TRBD1 (5 bases). Germline assignment: CDR1 MDHEN and CDR2 SYDVKM. V was clipped by 5 bases and J by 3 bases, with 25 bases between them. The CDR3 consists of 18 residues. CDR3 nucleotide sequence: TGTGCCAGCAGTGCCGAAGGGGCCCGGACACTTCGGGACACTGAAGCTTTCTTT. Protein sequence: CASSAEGARTLRDTEAFF.

About this clone: One junction end disagrees with the germline gene, perhaps due to a read error. V gene TRBV9 combines with J gene TRBJ2-3; D possibly corresponds to TRBD2 (6 bases). Germline CDR1 SGDLS, CDR2 YYNGEE. This CDR3 contains 14 residues. CDR3 nucleotide sequence: TGTGCCAGCAGCGTAGAAACTAGCAGAGATACGCAGTATTTT. It translates to CASSVETSRDTQYF.

The chain uses TRBV6-1 and TRBJ2-5; 10 nucleotides match TRBD1. CDR3 size: 15 residues. CDR1 and CDR2 from the germline V gene are MNHNS and SASEGT. With V trimmed by 4 bases and J by 4 bases, 6 bases remained unmatched. CDR3 DNA sequence: TGTGCCAGCAGTGTCGGACAGGGGGTAGGAGAGACCCAGTACTTC. Its translation: CASSVGQGVGETQYF.

The count of this clone is one. This chain connects TRBV28 to TRBJ1-1, with D unresolved. V gave up 3 bases and J gave up 2 bases, with 10 bases separating them. The CDR3 extends over 14 amino acids. CDR1 MDHEN and CDR2 SYDVKM come from the germline V gene. The CDR3 nucleotides read TGTGCCAGCAGTTTCGGACCGAAAAACACTGAAGCTTTCTTT. It specifies CASSFGPKNTEAFF.

The DNA of the CDR3 is TGTGCCAGCTCTGTGGGAAACGAGCAGTACTTC. Protein sequence: CASSVGNEQYF. The V and J genes are TRBV18 and TRBJ2-7, with D hard to call. Trimming removed 6 bases from V and 5 bases from J, with 8 bases in between. The CDR3 sequence is 11 residues long. CDR1 and CDR2 from the germline V gene are KGHSH and LQKENI.

The chain links TRBV30 to TRBJ2-7, with 7 bases lining up with TRBD1. V was clipped by 3 bases and J by 6 bases; unmatched bases: 8. The CDR3 totals 13 residues. Looked up from germline, CDR1 is GTSNPN and CDR2 is SVGIG (reference sequence). DNA of the CDR3: TGTGCCTGGAGACAGGGGCCGCTGCTCGAGCAGTACTTC. This translates into CAWRQGPLLEQYF.

The chain has TRBV7-3 and TRBJ2-1; D gene unclear. Trimming left V 2 bases short and J 3 bases short, with 14 bases between. The CDR3 length is 16 residues. Germline V lookup: CDR1 SGHTA, CDR2 FQGTGA. The CDR3 nucleotides read TGTGCCAGCAGCTTAGTGGGTCAAGCAGGCTACAATGAGCAGTTCTTC. This encodes CASSLVGQAGYNEQFF. Full variable domain (missing parts from reference TRBV7-3 and TRBJ2-1): GAGVSQTPSNKVTEKGKYVELRCDPISGHTALYWYRQSLGQGPEFLIYFQGTGAADDSGLPNDRFFAVRPEGSVSTLKIQRTERGDSAVYLCASSLVGQAGYNEQFFGPGTRLTVL.

This sequence joins TRBV7-9 and TRBJ2-7; D is tentatively TRBD1 or TRBD2 (5 bases each). V was clipped by 1 base and J by 8 bases, with 9 bases between them. The CDR3 runs 12 residues. The germline V gene has CDR1 SEHNR and CDR2 FQNEAQ (reference sequence). CDR3 sequence (DNA): TGTGCCAGCAGCTTAGAGGGGACCAAGCAGTACTTC. It codes for CASSLEGTKQYF.

With regard to this clone: The same CDR3 is also encoded by other DNA sequences in this sample. The rearrangement links TRBV28 to TRBJ2-3, with D possibly TRBD2 on 5 matching bases. The germline gives CDR1 MDHEN, CDR2 SYDVKM. The CDR3 is 13 residues long. Deletions cut 5 bases from V and 1 base from J, with 7 bases between. This chain's CDR3 is CASSKGGTDTQYF. CDR3 bases: TGTGCCAGCAGTAAGGGAGGCACAGATACGCAGTATTTT.

The chain links TRBV27 to TRBJ2-1, with 8 bases matching TRBD1. This CDR3 has 17 amino acids. The germline V gene encodes CDR1 MNHEY and CDR2 SMNVEV (reference sequence). V trimming: 1 base; J trimming: 1 base; junction bases outside the gene matches: 6. The CDR3 nucleotides read TGTGCCAGCAGTTTATGGCAGGGGGCCCTTTCCTACAATGAGCAGTTCTTC. It encodes CASSLWQGALSYNEQFF.

There are a few counts of this clone. The chain recombines TRBV6-1 with TRBJ1-5; no firm D call. The V gene's germline CDR1 is MNHNS and CDR2 SASEGT. Deletions cut 5 bases from V and 3 bases from J, with 8 bases between. The CDR3 loop spans 13 amino acids. In DNA, the CDR3 is TGTGCCAGCAGTCGGGAGGACAATCAGCCCCAGCATTTT. Translating gives CASSREDNQPQHF.

Concerning this clone: Different DNA sequences within this sample yield the same CDR3. The chain links TRBV5-1 to TRBJ2-1; D is unresolved. The length of the CDR3 is 12 residues. Trimming cost V 5 bases and J 7 bases, with 10 bases left between them. Germline V gene data show CDR1 as SGHRS and CDR2 as YFSETQ. CDR3 in DNA: TGCGCCAGCAGTCTACCTGGGAATGAGCAGTTCTTC. It codes for CASSLPGNEQFF.